The clone carrying this TCR beta chain showed up just a few times. Its target is unknown. The record originates from a study of T-cell reconstitution after alpha-beta-depleted transplantation in children. Study-level points and caveats: Reported findings indicate that, about two months after transplant, alpha-beta T cells came from several hundred expanded clones, which were derived from non-depleted graft cells. Fresh T-cell production supplied most of the T-cell counts and diversity seen one year after transplant. The study traced high day-60 TCRbeta diversity in some patients to surviving recipient T cells and thymic progenitors.

V lost 3 bases, J lost 0 bases, and 17 bases lay in between. This CDR3 contains 17 residues. Unique molecular identifiers tagged the TCRbeta library. One entry per CDR3 protein results from TCRdb running MiXCR on the PCR reads. The table lists fewer than 700,000 distinct CDR3 sequences, roughly 23% of them singletons. The specimen was PBMCs, mostly from graft donor cells, collected 360 days after TCRalphabeta/CD19-depleted stem cell transplant. This sequence joins TRBV12-3 or TRBV12-4 and TRBJ1-2, with D perhaps matching TRBD1 (5 bases). This receptor was taken from a boy under two years old who had a stem cell transplant for acute myeloid leukemia, so the T cells may come from the graft donor. The CDR3 region is CASSFLGPRQPNYGYTF. CDR3 in DNA: TGTGCCAGCAGTTTTCTGGGCCCGAGACAGCCTAACTATGGCTACACCTTC.